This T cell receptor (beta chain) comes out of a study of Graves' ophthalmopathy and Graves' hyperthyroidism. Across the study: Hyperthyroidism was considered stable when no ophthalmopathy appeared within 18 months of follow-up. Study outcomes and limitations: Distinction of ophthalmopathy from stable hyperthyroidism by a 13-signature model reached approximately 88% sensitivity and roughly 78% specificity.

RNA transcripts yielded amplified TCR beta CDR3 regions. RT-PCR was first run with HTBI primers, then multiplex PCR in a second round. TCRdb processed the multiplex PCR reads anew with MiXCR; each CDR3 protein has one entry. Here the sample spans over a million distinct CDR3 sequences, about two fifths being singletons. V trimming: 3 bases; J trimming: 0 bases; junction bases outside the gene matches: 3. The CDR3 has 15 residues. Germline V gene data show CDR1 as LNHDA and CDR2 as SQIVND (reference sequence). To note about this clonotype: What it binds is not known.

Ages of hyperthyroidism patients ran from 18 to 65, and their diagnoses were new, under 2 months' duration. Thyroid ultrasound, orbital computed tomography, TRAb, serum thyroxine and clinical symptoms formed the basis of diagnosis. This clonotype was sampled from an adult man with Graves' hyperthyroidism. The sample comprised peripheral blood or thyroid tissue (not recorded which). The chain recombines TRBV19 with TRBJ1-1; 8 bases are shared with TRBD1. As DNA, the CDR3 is TGTGCCAGTAGTATGGGACAGGTCATGAACACTGAAGCTTTCTTT. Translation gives CASSMGQVMNTEAFF.